This TCR beta chain comes out of a study of cytomegalovirus exposure and HLA in healthy donors. Study observations and caveats: Earlier results showed most TCR beta V segments being productive about 87% or about 30% of the time.

This clone appeared once. What it recognizes is unknown. The PCR ran on 60 Vbeta and 13 Jbeta primers. Clones were read by immunoSEQ multiplex PCR, and TCRdb kept only the in-frame ones, dropping some. There are approximately 69,000 clones in the sample; more than 75% occur only once, and 3% to 3.5% lies in the top ten. V lost 5 bases and J 5 bases, leaving 15 bases between the germline ends. The length of the CDR3 is 14 residues. Germline-derived CDR1 and CDR2 are SGHVS and FNYEAQ. V is TRBV7-6 and J is TRBJ2-5, with D possibly TRBD2 on 7 matching bases. The TCR was taken from a man in his late teens or twenties in good health and CMV-seronegative. The sequencing sample was made of PBMCs. DNA for the CDR3: TGTGCCAGCAGCCGAGGGGGGGGGAGTGAGACCCAGTACTTC. This gives the protein CASSRGGGSETQYF. The entire variable domain, with the rest obtained from reference TRBV7-6 and TRBJ2-5, is as follows: GAGVSQSPRYKVTKRGQDVALRCDPISGHVSLYWYRQALGQGPEFLTYFNYEAQQDKSGLPNDRFSAERPEGSISTLTIQRTEQRDSAMYRCASSRGGGSETQYFGPGTRLLVL.